This T cell receptor (beta chain) was captured in a study of T cell changes during pregnancy in multiple sclerosis (dated by TCRdb to between 2018 and 2021). In the study overall: The study looked at changes in the T cell repertoire across pregnancy in women with multiple sclerosis.

Worth noting for this clone: No cognate antigen has been identified for it. Base qualities are missing; no much larger clone stands one base away.

As encoded in the germline V gene, CDR1 is SGDLS while CDR2 is YYNGEE. The CDR3 runs 14 residues from the cysteine to the phenylalanine. Only the CDR3 DNA stays, 42 bases, in frame from base 1. V trim: 3 bases; J trim: 5 bases; unmatched bases: 4. To prepare the library, the immunoSEQ multiplex PCR assay was applied. Imported from immuneACCESS, the table was reduced by TCRdb to in-frame sequences with V and J called. These copies leave out some clones; in studies compared against another copy, an unresolved V gene accounts for under half, and the cause of the remainder is not known. The sample has around 100,000 clones on record, 90% of them singletons. The ten largest clones take up around 0.76% of the sample.

The sequence is built from TRBV9 and TRBJ2-1, with 8 junctional bases fitting TRBD2. This clonotype originated in a female donor in good health, enrolled as a control in a pregnancy study. Sample: peripheral blood, taken in the second trimester of pregnancy. The CDR3 region: CASSAGGGNNEQFF. The nucleotides are TGTGCCAGCAGCGCGGGAGGGGGAAACAATGAGCAGTTCTTC.